This T cell receptor (beta chain) was obtained from a study of CD8+ T cells in alopecia areata. Isolated RNA was reverse transcribed into cDNA used as the sequencing template. Method: immunoSEQ multiplex PCR; TCRdb's copy keeps in-frame clones and lacks some. The table records roughly 140,000 clones, 80% to 90% of them present only once. Sample treatment: oral pan-JAK inhibitor, 5-10 mg twice daily. Germline CDR1 and CDR2: MNHNS and SASEGT. The CDR3 totals 18 residues. V lost 1 base and J lost 4; bases outside the gene matches: 11. The clonotype comes from a human donor with alopecia areata. The chain couples TRBV6-1 to TRBJ2-1; 9 nucleotides match TRBD1. The material was CD8+ T cells sorted from blood, obtained at week 4, from a patient treated with tofacitinib. The CDR3, as DNA: TGTGCCAGCAGTGAAGGGGCCTCCGGGACAGGGATATACAATGAGCAGTTCTTC. Its protein product is CASSEGASGTGIYNEQFF.